The 4 T cell receptor beta chains given below trace back to one sample, sequenced in a study of cytomegalovirus exposure and HLA in healthy donors. 60 Vbeta and 13 Jbeta primers were used in PCR. This table comes from immunoSEQ multiplex PCR, and its TCRdb copy is limited to in-frame clones, with some not included. The repertoire consists of under 250,000 clones, with 82% occurring once and the leading ten covering less than 3%. Sequenced material: PBMCs. These receptors were collected from a woman aged 40 to 55 in good health and CMV-seronegative.

In its sample, this clone was seen once. The J gene is TRBJ1-5, the V gene TRBV19, with D perhaps TRBD1 (5 bases). From germline, CDR1 is LNHDA and CDR2 SQIVND (reference sequence). The CDR3 covers 17 residues. Deletions cut 5 bases from V and 0 bases from J, with 17 bases between. CDR3: CASSRVGRADSNQPQHF. The CDR3 DNA reads TGTGCCAGTAGTCGGGTCGGCAGGGCGGATAGCAATCAGCCCCAGCATTTT.

The CDR3 loop reads CASSFVRRGIYNEQFF. The DNA for the CDR3 is TGCGCCAGCAGTTTTGTCAGAAGGGGAATCTACAATGAGCAGTTCTTC. The chain joins TRBV5-1 to TRBJ2-1; a weak D match, TRBD1 (5 bases). This CDR3 has 16 residues. CDR1 is SGHRS and CDR2 is YFSETQ in the germline V gene. Trimming removed 5 bases at V and 3 bases at J, with 18 bases between.

Only a few counts were recorded for this clone. The V call is TRBV27, the J call TRBJ1-4; 8 bases agree with TRBD1. The CDR3 contains 14 residues. After removal of 8 bases from V and 6 bases from J, the junction contained 8 bases not matched to a gene. CDR1 is MNHEY, CDR2 SMNVEV, per germline (reference sequence). The CDR3: CASGTGGKDEKLFF. The CDR3 bases are TGTGCCAGCGGTACAGGGGGGAAAGATGAAAAACTGTTTTTT.

This clone was detected only a few times. V and J are TRBV5-6 and TRBJ2-7, with D possibly TRBD2 on 6 matching bases. Germline V lookup: CDR1 SGHDT, CDR2 YYEEEE. CDR3 size: 16 residues. V was trimmed by 5 bases and J by 3 bases, leaving 21 bases between them. CDR3 residues: CASSSMPVEGSYEQYF. CDR3 nucleotides: TGTGCCAGCAGTTCGATGCCGGTGGAGGGTAGCTACGAGCAGTACTTC.